This T cell receptor beta chain was recorded in a study of T cells in Graves' hyperthyroidism and ophthalmopathy. This clonotype was counted at least ten times. Germline CDR1 is SGHAT and CDR2 is FQDESV (reference sequence). V lost 5 bases, J lost 7 bases, and 17 bases lay in between. CDR3 length equals 14 residues. Amplification of TCR beta CDR3 regions was performed using RNA transcripts as template. HTBI primers were employed in a first-round RT-PCR of the TCR CDR3. Via MiXCR, TCRdb re-called the multiplex PCR reads, giving one row per CDR3 protein. The sample includes around 520,000 distinct CDR3 sequences, approximately 14% of them seen just once. Absent ophthalmopathy progression within 18 months defined stable Graves' hyperthyroidism. The hyperthyroidism was newly diagnosed and had lasted under 2 months; the patients were aged 18 to 65.

This sequence originates from a young woman with Graves' hyperthyroidism. The chain uses TRBV11-1 and TRBJ1-1, with D perhaps TRBD1 (5 bases). Sample: blood. Here the CDR3 DNA reads TGTGCCAGCAGCAACGAGTGGGGGAGGTTTGAAGCTTTCTTT. Amino acids: CASSNEWGRFEAFF.